This T cell receptor beta chain derives from a study of shared clonotypes between healthy human individuals. For this clone: Other DNA sequences from this sample encode an identical CDR3 as well.

V lost 2 bases and J 5 bases, leaving 6 bases between the germline ends. Germline V gene sequence: CDR1 MDHEN, CDR2 SYDVKM. The CDR3 runs to 13 residues. The protocol was immunoSEQ multiplex PCR, while the TCRdb copy is restricted to in-frame clones and leaves out a portion. The sample has approximately 1,500,000 clones, 95% to 99% seen once. Everyone who donated was a Caucasian adult who lived in Nashville, Tennessee. The receptor was derived from a man aged 25-45 years in good health. Specimen: naive CD4+ T cells sorted from blood. Subset here: CD45RA+ positively selected. The rearrangement joins TRBV28 to TRBJ2-2; D remains unclear. The CDR3 nucleotides are TGTGCCAGCAGTTTACTGGGGACCGGGGAGCTGTTTTTT. It is translated as CASSLLGTGELFF.